Presented here are 29 T cell receptor beta chains from one specimen sequenced in a study of blood T cell repertoires in COVID-19. Clones were sequenced by immunoSEQ multiplex PCR, and TCRdb holds only the in-frame ones, with some missing. The data show around 140,000 clones, over 75% seen once. Sequencing was performed on PBMCs or T cells enriched from blood (not recorded which). These receptors were obtained from a woman between 45 and 65 years old who had recovered from COVID-19.

This chain connects TRBV10-3 to TRBJ1-2; D is ambiguous. V lost 6 bases and J 3 bases, leaving 8 bases between the germline ends. Germline V lookup: CDR1 ENHRY, CDR2 SYGVKD. The CDR3 length is 12 residues. The CDR3 region is CAIRSPDYGYTF. The CDR3 DNA sequence: TGTGCCATCAGGTCCCCAGACTATGGCTACACCTTC.

CDR3 sequence reads: CASSPRDRGNSPLHF. The CDR3 DNA reads TGTGCCAGCAGCCCGCGGGACAGGGGGAATTCACCCCTCCACTTT. V and J are TRBV9 and TRBJ1-6; 11 bases fit TRBD1. Germline CDR1 SGDLS, CDR2 YYNGEE. V was pared by 4 bases and J by 7 bases, with 4 bases of the junction left unmatched. This CDR3 has 15 amino acids. The whole variable domain, filled in from reference TRBV9 and TRBJ1-6, reads DSGVTQTPKHLITATGQRVTLRCSPRSGDLSVYWYQQSLDQGLQFLIQYYNGEERAKGNILERFSAQQFPDLHSELNLSSLELGDSALYFCASSPRDRGNSPLHFGNGTRLTVT.

J is TRBJ1-1 and V is TRBV7-3, with D maybe TRBD1 (5 bases). With 2 bases removed from V and 4 bases from J, the gap between germline ends came to 14 bases. The CDR3 loop spans 15 amino acids. Germline CDR1 is SGHTA and CDR2 is FQGTGA. This CDR3 is CASSLGAARPTEAFF. The CDR3, as DNA: TGTGCCAGCAGCTTAGGGGCCGCCCGACCCACTGAAGCTTTCTTT. Looking up the rest from reference TRBV7-3 and TRBJ1-1 gives the full variable domain: GAGVSQTPSNKVTEKGKYVELRCDPISGHTALYWYRQSLGQGPEFLIYFQGTGAADDSGLPNDRFFAVRPEGSVSTLKIQRTERGDSAVYLCASSLGAARPTEAFFGQGTRLTVV.

This clone was picked up many times. V is TRBV5-1 and J is TRBJ2-5; the D gene is possibly TRBD1 (6 bases). With 2 bases removed from V and 5 bases from J, the gap between germline ends came to 13 bases. Germline V gives CDR1 SGHRS, CDR2 YFSETQ. The CDR3 is 14 amino acids. In DNA, the CDR3 is TGCGCCAGCAGCTTCGGGACACTTCTGGAGACCCAGTACTTC. Encoded protein: CASSFGTLLETQYF.

This chain links TRBV19 with TRBJ2-6; TRBD2 might be the D (5 bases). Germline V gene lookup returns CDR1 LNHDA and CDR2 SQIVND (reference sequence). V was pared by 4 bases and J by 1 base, with 14 bases between. The CDR3 contains 17 residues. CDR3 DNA: TGTGCCAGTAGTAGAATTTTTCGGGGTTCTGGGGCCAACGTCCTGACTTTC. It yields the protein CASSRIFRGSGANVLTF.

This clone showed up just a few times. The chain links TRBV20-1 to TRBJ1-5; D uncertain. V dropped 7 bases and J dropped 9 bases, with 13 bases sitting between them. Germline V gene sequence: CDR1 DFQATT, CDR2 SNEGSKA (reference sequence). CDR3 size: 11 residues. The CDR3 sequence is CSVSARGPQHF. CDR3 DNA sequence: TGCAGTGTTTCGGCGCGGGGGCCCCAGCATTTT.

The V and J genes are TRBV18 and TRBJ2-7, with D uncertain. Germline-derived CDR1 and CDR2 are KGHSH and LQKENI. The CDR3 is 12 amino acids. V was pared by 6 bases and J by 4 bases, with 10 bases between. As DNA, the CDR3 is TGTGCCAGCTCGCGCCCCGGGTACGAGCAGTACTTC. It yields the protein CASSRPGYEQYF.

J is TRBJ1-6 and V is TRBV3-1 (or the pseudogene TRBV3-2), with D possibly being TRBD1 (6 bases). CDR1 LGHDT and CDR2 YNNKEL come from the germline V gene (reference sequence). The CDR3 length is 17 residues. V was pared by 1 base and J by 2 bases, with 12 bases between. The CDR3 loop reads CASSQAQGRAYNSPLHF. The CDR3 DNA reads TGTGCCAGCAGCCAAGCTCAGGGGAGGGCCTATAATTCACCCCTCCACTTT.

The genes are TRBV10-3 and TRBJ2-1, with 13 bases that match TRBD2. The CDR3 is 14 residues long. V lost 8 bases to trimming and J lost 10 bases; unmatched junction nucleotides: 8. The germline V gene has CDR1 ENHRY and CDR2 SYGVKD. The CDR3 sequence: CAIGLAGALVEQFF. The CDR3 DNA sequence: TGTGCCATCGGACTAGCGGGAGCGCTGGTCGAGCAGTTCTTC.

The chain combines TRBV9 with TRBJ2-3; no firm D call. There are 15 residues in the CDR3. Germline V CDR1 and CDR2: SGDLS, YYNGEE. Trimming left V 4 bases short and J 6 bases short, with 18 bases between. The DNA for the CDR3 is TGTGCCAGCAGCCTCAGCGTGGCCCCAAGGGATACGCAGTATTTT. This encodes CASSLSVAPRDTQYF.

The rearrangement joins TRBV3-1 (or the pseudogene TRBV3-2) to TRBJ2-1, with 8 bases that match TRBD2. Germline CDR1 is LGHDT and CDR2 is YNNKEL (reference sequence). This CDR3 comprises 19 residues. Losses at the gene ends were 5 bases for V and 1 base for J; bases not matched to a gene: 16. CDR3 in amino acids: CASSGGGPYGSRSYNEQFF. The CDR3, as DNA: TGTGCCAGCAGCGGCGGGGGGCCCTATGGTTCGAGGTCCTACAATGAGCAGTTCTTC.

This clone was seen more than once but under ten times. The chain couples TRBV27 to TRBJ2-1; D perhaps matches TRBD2 (6 bases). Germline CDR1 MNHEY, CDR2 SMNVEV (reference sequence). CDR3 length: 16 residues. V was trimmed by 1 base and J by 4 bases, leaving 14 bases between them. The CDR3 sequence is CASSLYGGTVYNEQFF. In DNA, the CDR3 is TGTGCCAGCAGTTTATACGGGGGTACAGTTTACAATGAGCAGTTCTTC.

V usage is TRBV28 and J usage is TRBJ2-3; 8 positions agree with TRBD2. CDR1 and CDR2 from the germline V gene are MDHEN and SYDVKM. This CDR3 comprises 16 residues. Trimming cost V 4 bases and J 0 bases; bases outside gene matches: 6. This CDR3 is CASSSGLGVSTDTQYF. CDR3 coding DNA: TGTGCCAGCAGTTCGGGACTAGGGGTTAGCACAGATACGCAGTATTTT.

The CDR3 region is CASSSSKGARETQYF. Written as DNA, the CDR3 is TGTGCCAGCAGCTCCTCCAAAGGGGCTCGAGAGACCCAGTACTTC. This chain joins TRBV5-4 and TRBJ2-5; the D gene is possibly TRBD1 (5 bases). The CDR3 consists of 15 residues. V gave up 3 bases and J gave up 4 bases, with 16 bases separating them. CDR1 and CDR2 (germline): SGHNT, YYREEE (reference sequence).

The V and J genes are TRBV24-1 and TRBJ1-2, with D perhaps TRBD1 (6 bases). Trimming left V 3 bases short and J 4 bases short, with 8 bases between. The CDR3 length is 13 residues. Germline values: CDR1 KGHDR, CDR2 SFDVKD. The DNA of the CDR3 is TGTGCCACCAGTGATGGGACACCCTATGGCTACACCTTC. This encodes CATSDGTPYGYTF.

The V gene is TRBV5-8, the J gene TRBJ2-3, with 10 nucleotides matching TRBD2. The length of the CDR3 is 15 residues. Trimming at V came to 1 base and at J to 7 bases, leaving 6 bases not matched to a gene. From germline, CDR1 is SGHTS and CDR2 YDEGEE. CDR3 in amino acids: CASSLKRGGVNTQYF. CDR3 nucleotides: TGTGCCAGCAGCTTGAAGCGGGGGGGGGTAAATACGCAGTATTTT.

The genes are TRBV28 and TRBJ2-7; 12 nucleotides line up with TRBD2. The length of the CDR3 is 15 residues. The ends lost 0 bases at V and 4 bases at J; junction bases unmatched: 1. Germline V gene data show CDR1 as MDHEN and CDR2 as SYDVKM. The CDR3 region is CASSLWGLAGYEQYF. Here the CDR3 DNA reads TGTGCCAGCAGTTTATGGGGACTAGCGGGTTACGAGCAGTACTTC.

This chain links TRBV11-1 with TRBJ2-1; 7 bases are shared with TRBD1. Germline trimming cut 4 bases from V and 6 bases from J; bases unmatched to any gene: 6. This CDR3 has 14 amino acids. Germline lookup yields CDR1 SGHAT and CDR2 FQDESV (reference sequence). CDR3 bases: TGTGCCAGCAGCTCAGGGGGTGTCACCAATGAGCAGTTCTTC. Its protein is CASSSGGVTNEQFF.

This chain joins TRBV4-1 and TRBJ1-2; D gene uncertain. Germline CDR1 and CDR2: MGHRA and YSYEKL. This CDR3 spans 16 amino acids. The V gene lost 0 bases and the J gene lost 7 bases, with 18 bases spanning the gap. The CDR3 DNA reads as TGCGCCAGCAGCCAAGATCGAGAGACAAGAGCATCTGGCTACACCTTC. Its translation: CASSQDRETRASGYTF.

The chain uses TRBV7-8 and TRBJ1-1, with 7 bases identical to TRBD1. Germline lookup yields CDR1 SGHVS and CDR2 FQNEAQ. Germline trimming cut 2 bases from V and 5 bases from J; bases unmatched to any gene: 2. The CDR3 extends over 13 amino acids. CDR3: CASSLQGDTEAFF. The CDR3 DNA is TGTGCCAGCAGCTTACAGGGGGATACTGAAGCTTTCTTT.

V is TRBV19 and J is TRBJ2-1, with D possibly TRBD1 on 7 matching bases. CDR1 and CDR2 from the germline V gene are LNHDA and SQIVND (reference sequence). Trimming cost V 6 bases and J 1 base, with 16 bases left between them. The CDR3 spans 16 residues. The CDR3 DNA reads TGTGCCAGTAGCCGCCCAGCAGGGGGGTCCTACAATGAGCAGTTCTTC. It yields the protein CASSRPAGGSYNEQFF.

J is TRBJ2-5 and V is TRBV5-1; D uncertain. Germline CDR1 SGHRS, CDR2 YFSETQ. V was trimmed by 0 bases and J by 5 bases, leaving 2 bases between them. This CDR3 region has 11 residues. The CDR3 loop is CASSLAETQYF. Written as DNA, the CDR3 is TGCGCCAGCAGCTTGGCGGAGACCCAGTACTTC.

The genes are TRBV5-5 and TRBJ2-5; 7 bases line up with TRBD2. This CDR3 is built from 14 residues. V dropped 2 bases and J dropped 2; count of bases not matched to a gene: 3. The V gene's germline CDR1 is SGHKS and CDR2 YYEKEE (reference sequence). CDR3 residues: CASSFSGGQETQYF. Written as DNA, the CDR3 is TGTGCCAGCAGCTTCTCGGGGGGACAAGAGACCCAGTACTTC.

V gene TRBV2 combines with J gene TRBJ2-5; 9 nucleotides match TRBD2. The CDR3 contains 15 residues. Losses at the gene ends were 5 bases for V and 3 bases for J; bases not matched to a gene: 7. CDR1 is SNHLY and CDR2 is FYNNEI in the germline V gene. The CDR3 region has the DNA TGTGCCAGCAGTAGCGGGGGGCCTCTAAAAGAGACCCAGTACTTC. As protein: CASSSGGPLKETQYF.

The V gene is TRBV25-1, the J gene TRBJ1-2; 7 bases map to TRBD1. The germline V gene encodes CDR1 MGHDK and CDR2 SYGVNS. V was clipped by 7 bases and J by 4 bases; unmatched bases: 9. The CDR3 is made up of 14 amino acids. CDR3 residues: CASTETGVFYGYTF. The DNA of the CDR3 is TGTGCCAGCACCGAAACAGGGGTCTTCTATGGCTACACCTTC.

The chain recombines TRBV20-1 with TRBJ1-3, with 9 positions matching TRBD1. CDR3 length: 15 residues. Germline assignment: CDR1 DFQATT and CDR2 SNEGSKA (reference sequence). V lost 3 bases, J lost 0 bases, and 3 bases stayed unmatched. CDR3: CSASDRGSSGNTIYF. In nucleotides, the CDR3 is TGCAGTGCTAGTGACAGGGGGAGCTCTGGAAACACCATATATTTT.

J is TRBJ2-5 and V is TRBV25-1; tentatively, D is TRBD1 (5 bases). The CDR3 is 15 residues long. V dropped 7 bases and J dropped 4 bases, with 19 bases sitting between them. Germline V gives CDR1 MGHDK, CDR2 SYGVNS. The CDR3 loop is CASTPWGRVGETQYF. The CDR3 DNA sequence: TGTGCCAGCACCCCCTGGGGCAGGGTAGGAGAGACCCAGTACTTC.

The rearrangement uses TRBV6-5 and TRBJ2-7; maybe TRBD1 (5 bases). This CDR3 region has 12 residues. V gave up 4 bases and J gave up 6 bases, with 10 bases separating them. The V gene's germline CDR1 is MNHEY and CDR2 SVGAGI. CDR3 coding DNA: TGTGCCAGCAGTTTGTCAGGGTCCGAGCAGTACTTC. Its protein is CASSLSGSEQYF.

The chain has TRBV7-8 and TRBJ1-2, with 9 bases aligning to TRBD1. The germline CDR1 and CDR2 sequences are SGHVS and FQNEAQ. The V gene end was trimmed by 3 bases and the J gene end by 2 bases; junction bases not matched to a gene: 7. This CDR3 region has 16 residues. As DNA, the CDR3 is TGTGCCAGCAGCTTGGCAGTTGGGACAGGGAACTATGGCTACACCTTC. Its protein is CASSLAVGTGNYGYTF.